The clone carrying this TCR beta chain was counted at least ten times. This entry comes from a study of blood T cells in healthy people across ages. This CDR3 region has 13 residues. V was pared by 8 bases and J by 5 bases, with 15 bases between. Germline V lookup: CDR1 ENHRY, CDR2 SYGVKD. Through a sample-barcoded 5' primer and a J-beta primer mix, a second PCR was run for roughly 6 to 11 cycles. Template switching added a 12-random-nucleotide identifier to every cDNA molecule. MiXCR was run by TCRdb on the 5' RACE reads, yielding one entry per CDR3 protein. Of around 650,000 distinct CDR3 sequences in the sample, about a third were seen once.

Sequenced sample: blood. The receptor comes from a woman of 80 years or more in good health. This chain links TRBV10-3 with TRBJ2-5; weak D call: TRBD2 (7 bases). CDR3 in amino acids: CAIWGGPLETQYF. In nucleotides, the CDR3 is TGTGCCATCTGGGGGGGCCCATTGGAGACCCAGTACTTC.